The 11 T cell receptor beta chains in this list originate from one sample, sequenced in a study of blood T cell repertoires in COVID-19. Sequenced by immunoSEQ multiplex PCR; TCRdb stores in-frame clones only, minus some. Here the sample spans 95,000 to 150,000 clones, roughly nine tenths being singletons. Input material: peripheral blood. The origin of the receptors is a man between 65 and 85 years old with active or convalescent COVID-19.

The rearrangement uses TRBV27 and TRBJ1-6; a possible D gene is TRBD1 (5 bases). This CDR3 has 15 amino acids. Germline values: CDR1 MNHEY, CDR2 SMNVEV (reference sequence). Trimming stripped 2 bases from V and 6 bases from J, with 11 bases between. CDR3: CASSLQGFGNSPLHF. Here the CDR3 DNA reads TGTGCCAGCAGTTTACAGGGCTTTGGTAATTCACCCCTCCACTTT.

The V call is TRBV19, the J call TRBJ1-4; 8 bases line up with TRBD1. The junction had 4 bases not matched to a gene; V was cut back by 5 bases and J by 8 bases. The CDR3 spans 13 residues. The germline gives CDR1 LNHDA, CDR2 SQIVND (reference sequence). CDR3 DNA sequence: TGTGCCAGTAGTGCCAGGACAGGGGAAAAACTGTTTTTT. Translated: CASSARTGEKLFF.

The J gene is TRBJ2-4, the V gene TRBV5-1, with no clear D. V was shortened by 0 bases and J by 4 bases, with 5 bases between the two germline ends. The CDR3 length is 13 residues. Germline V gives CDR1 SGHRS, CDR2 YFSETQ. In DNA, the CDR3 is TGCGCCAGCAGCTTGGGCAGGAAAAACATTCAGTACTTC. Translation gives CASSLGRKNIQYF.

The rearrangement uses TRBV6-5 and TRBJ2-1; 13 bases map to TRBD2. V was clipped by 2 bases and J by 9 bases; unmatched bases: 4. Per the germline V gene, CDR1 is MNHEY and CDR2 is SVGAGI. The length of the CDR3 is 15 residues. CDR3 nucleotides: TGTGCCAGCAGTTACGGACTAGCGGGAGTCGGTGAGCAGTTCTTC. Its translation: CASSYGLAGVGEQFF.

V and J are TRBV19 and TRBJ1-5; the match to TRBD1 covers 8 bases. CDR1 and CDR2 from the germline V gene are LNHDA and SQIVND (reference sequence). J was trimmed by 7 bases and V by 8 bases; bases with no gene match: 7. The length of the CDR3 is 13 residues. The CDR3 DNA reads TGTGCCAGTGTAGGACAGGGTGACCAGCCCCAGCATTTT. Translating gives CASVGQGDQPQHF.

This clone was detected only once. The chain carries TRBV29-1 and TRBJ2-7; 8 nucleotides line up with TRBD1. This CDR3 spans 14 amino acids. Germline V gives CDR1 SQVTM, CDR2 ANQGSEA. The V segment lost 1 base and the J segment 2 bases; nucleotides outside the gene matches: 4. This chain's CDR3 is CSVEATGAPYEQYF. The DNA of the CDR3 is TGCAGCGTTGAAGCGACAGGGGCCCCCTACGAGCAGTACTTC.

The CDR3 DNA reads as TGTGCCATCAGCCCAGGGGCGCAGATTAGCTATGGCTACACCTTC. It codes for CAISPGAQISYGYTF. The V and J genes are TRBV10-3 and TRBJ1-2; D is possibly TRBD1 (6 bases). CDR1 is ENHRY and CDR2 is SYGVKD in the germline V gene. This CDR3 is built from 15 residues. V was trimmed by 6 bases and J by 4 bases, leaving 18 bases between them.

J is TRBJ2-7 and V is TRBV10-3; 7 bases line up with TRBD1. V was clipped by 10 bases and J by 3 bases; unmatched bases: 6. CDR3 size: 12 residues. The germline V gene encodes CDR1 ENHRY and CDR2 SYGVKD. This CDR3 reads CATGQTNYEQYF. The CDR3 DNA follows: TGTGCCACGGGACAGACAAACTACGAGCAGTACTTC.

This clone was picked up one time. The V call is TRBV6-2 or TRBV6-3, the J call TRBJ2-5, with D possibly TRBD2 on 6 matching bases. The CDR3 extends over 15 amino acids. The germline CDR1 and CDR2 sequences are MNHEY and SVGEGT. The germline V and J ends were trimmed by 3 bases and 1 base, with 12 bases remaining between them. CDR3 sequence reads: CASSYPPGAQETQYF. Written as DNA, the CDR3 is TGTGCCAGCAGTTATCCTCCGGGAGCCCAAGAGACCCAGTACTTC.

This chain uses TRBV10-3 with TRBJ1-2; D call uncertain. V was cut by 4 bases and J by 3 bases, with 9 bases left in between. The V gene's germline CDR1 is ENHRY and CDR2 SYGVKD. CDR3 length equals 13 residues. The CDR3 protein is CAISVNRDYGYTF. For the CDR3, the DNA is TGTGCCATCAGTGTTAACAGAGACTATGGCTACACCTTC.

The chain recombines TRBV12-3 or TRBV12-4 with TRBJ2-7; TRBD1 matches at 9 bases. J gave up 2 bases and V 8 bases, and 4 bases lay outside the gene matches. The CDR3 covers 13 residues. This chain's CDR3 is CASCRTGAYEQYF. The CDR3 bases are TGTGCCAGCTGTCGGACAGGGGCCTACGAGCAGTACTTC.